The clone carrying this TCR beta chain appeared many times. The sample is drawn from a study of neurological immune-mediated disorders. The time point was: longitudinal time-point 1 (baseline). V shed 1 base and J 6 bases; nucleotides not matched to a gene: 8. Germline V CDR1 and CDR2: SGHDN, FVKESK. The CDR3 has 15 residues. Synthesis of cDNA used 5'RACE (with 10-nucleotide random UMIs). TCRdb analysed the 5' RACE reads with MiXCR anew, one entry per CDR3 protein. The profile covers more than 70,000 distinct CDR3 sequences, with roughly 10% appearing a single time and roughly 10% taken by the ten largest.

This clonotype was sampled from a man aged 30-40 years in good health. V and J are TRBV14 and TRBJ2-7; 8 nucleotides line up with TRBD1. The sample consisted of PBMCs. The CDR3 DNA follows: TGTGCCAGCAGCCAAGGTGGGACAGGAGAGCGCGAGCAGTACTTC. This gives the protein CASSQGGTGEREQYF.